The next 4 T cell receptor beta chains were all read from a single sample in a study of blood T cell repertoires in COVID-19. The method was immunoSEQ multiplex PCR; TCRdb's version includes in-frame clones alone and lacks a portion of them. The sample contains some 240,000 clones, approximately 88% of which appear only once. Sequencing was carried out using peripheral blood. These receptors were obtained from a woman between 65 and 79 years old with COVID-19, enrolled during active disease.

CDR3 DNA: TGCAGCGTTGCCCAGGGGGCCGCCTACAATGAGCAGTTCTTC. This translates into CSVAQGAAYNEQFF. The genes are TRBV29-1 and TRBJ2-1, with 8 bases that match TRBD1. This CDR3 comprises 14 residues. J gave up 2 bases and V 4 bases, and 4 bases lay outside the gene matches. CDR1 SQVTM and CDR2 ANQGSEA come from the germline V gene.

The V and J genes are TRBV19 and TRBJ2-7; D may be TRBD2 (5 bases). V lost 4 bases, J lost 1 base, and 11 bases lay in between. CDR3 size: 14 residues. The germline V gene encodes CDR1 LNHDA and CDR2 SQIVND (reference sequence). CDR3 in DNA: TGTGCCAGTAGTAGAGGGATTGGGTCCTACGAGCAGTACTTC. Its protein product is CASSRGIGSYEQYF.

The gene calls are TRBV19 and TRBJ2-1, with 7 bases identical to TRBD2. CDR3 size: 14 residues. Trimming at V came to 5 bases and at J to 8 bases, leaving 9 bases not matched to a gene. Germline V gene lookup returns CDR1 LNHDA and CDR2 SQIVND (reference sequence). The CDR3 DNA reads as TGTGCCAGTAGTTTTAGCGGGCTTGTGGATGAGCAGTTCTTC. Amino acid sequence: CASSFSGLVDEQFF.

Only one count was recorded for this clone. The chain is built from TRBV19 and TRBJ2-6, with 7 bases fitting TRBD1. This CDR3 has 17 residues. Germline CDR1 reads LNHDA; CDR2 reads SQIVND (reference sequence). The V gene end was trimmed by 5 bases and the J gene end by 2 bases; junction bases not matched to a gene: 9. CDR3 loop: CASSSEGAQTGANVLTF. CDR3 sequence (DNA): TGTGCCAGTAGTTCAGAGGGGGCACAGACTGGGGCCAACGTCCTGACTTTC.